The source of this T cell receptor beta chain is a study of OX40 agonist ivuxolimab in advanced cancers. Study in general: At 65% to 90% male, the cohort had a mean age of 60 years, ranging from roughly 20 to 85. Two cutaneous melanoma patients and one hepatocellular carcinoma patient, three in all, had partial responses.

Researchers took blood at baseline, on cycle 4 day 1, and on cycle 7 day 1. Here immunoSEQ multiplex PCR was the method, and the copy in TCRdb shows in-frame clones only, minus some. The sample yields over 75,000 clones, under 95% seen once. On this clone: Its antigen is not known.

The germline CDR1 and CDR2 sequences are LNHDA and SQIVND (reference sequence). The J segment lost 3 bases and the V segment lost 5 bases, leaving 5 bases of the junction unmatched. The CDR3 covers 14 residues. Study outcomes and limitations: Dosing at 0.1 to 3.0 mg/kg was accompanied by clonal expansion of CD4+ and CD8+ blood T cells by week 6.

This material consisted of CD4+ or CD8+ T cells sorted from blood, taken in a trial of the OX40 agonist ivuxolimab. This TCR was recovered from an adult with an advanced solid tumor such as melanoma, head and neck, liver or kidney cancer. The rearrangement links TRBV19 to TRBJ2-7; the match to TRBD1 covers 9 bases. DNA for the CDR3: TGTGCCAGTAGTGGGACAGGGAAGATCTACGAGCAGTACTTC. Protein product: CASSGTGKIYEQYF.